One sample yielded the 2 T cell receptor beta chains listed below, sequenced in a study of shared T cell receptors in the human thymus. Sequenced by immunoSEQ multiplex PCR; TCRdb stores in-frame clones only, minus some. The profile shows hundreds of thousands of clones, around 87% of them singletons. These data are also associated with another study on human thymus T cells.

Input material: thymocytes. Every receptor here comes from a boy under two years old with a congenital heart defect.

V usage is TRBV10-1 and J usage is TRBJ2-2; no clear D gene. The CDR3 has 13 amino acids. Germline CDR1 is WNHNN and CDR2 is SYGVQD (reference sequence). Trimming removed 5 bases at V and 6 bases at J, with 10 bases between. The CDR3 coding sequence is TGCGCCAGCAGTCCTTTGGTAGCCGGGGAGCTGTTTTTT. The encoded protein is CASSPLVAGELFF.

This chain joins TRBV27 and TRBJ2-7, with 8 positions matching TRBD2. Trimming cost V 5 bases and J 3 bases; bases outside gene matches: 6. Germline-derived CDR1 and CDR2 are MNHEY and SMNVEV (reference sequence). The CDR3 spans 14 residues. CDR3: CASSPNGGGYEQYF. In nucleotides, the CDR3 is TGTGCCAGCAGTCCGAACGGGGGGGGCTACGAGCAGTACTTC.